This T cell receptor beta chain originates from a study of naive and memory T cell subsets. Study-level points and caveats: A few larger clonotypes appeared in naive repertoires, especially CD8, possibly memory cells re-expressing CD45RA. Over 85% of naive TCR sequences appeared only once after error correction, unlike memory subsets. Diversity fell and Gini index rose from naive through CM, EM, EMRA. Expression changes during T cell differentiation may affect RNA-based TCR counts.

This clonotype was counted only a few times. Its antigen is undetermined. The beta constant-region primer was an equimolar mix of two oligonucleotides covering TRBC1 and TRBC2. Four rounds of PCR amplified the ligated cDNA using nested alpha and beta constant-region primers plus SP2. Via MiXCR, TCRdb re-called the UMI-ligation and nested PCR reads, giving one row per CDR3 protein. The sample contains 120,000 to 150,000 distinct CDR3 sequences, about 23% of which appear only once. CD8 T cells were positively selected from what remained after CD4 positive selection. Per germline, CDR1 SGHTA and CDR2 FQGTGA. The CDR3 runs 13 residues. V gave up 5 bases and J gave up 3 bases, with 11 bases separating them.

This TCR was recovered from a human donor in good health. The sample was naive CD4+ T cells from blood. The chain is built from TRBV7-3 and TRBJ2-7; TRBD2 is a possible D gene (6 bases). CDR3 sequence: CASSPTGLYEQYF. DNA of the CDR3: TGTGCCAGCAGCCCAACGGGACTCTACGAGCAGTACTTC.